This T cell receptor beta chain appears in the sequencing data of a study of blood T cell repertoires in COVID-19. Study context: PBMCs, B-cell-depleted T cells, or T cells provided the cDNA or gDNA that made up the material.

Trimming took off 6 bases at V and 7 bases at J, with 12 bases between the two ends. Germline CDR1 SNHLY, CDR2 FYNNEI. There are 13 residues in the CDR3. This clone has just a few counts. Libraries were prepared by immunoSEQ multiplex PCR; TCRdb keeps only in-frame clonotypes and omits some of them. There are 250,000 to 350,000 clones in the sample; roughly 90% occur only once, and 8% to 9.5% lies in the top ten. This chain uses TRBV2 with TRBJ2-2; a weak D match, TRBD2 (5 bases). The sequenced material came from PBMCs or T cells enriched from blood (not recorded which). This clonotype originated in a woman between 18 and 29 years old who had recovered from COVID-19. CDR3 nucleotides: TGTGCCAGCAGCCCGGACTCCCACGGGGAGCTGTTTTTT. Translation: CASSPDSHGELFF.